This T cell receptor (beta chain) originates from a study of neoadjuvant anti-PD-1 for oral cavity cancer (dated by TCRdb to the early 2020s). For context, the study as a whole: Three to four biweekly doses of nivolumab at 3 mg/kg were mostly administered to patients before curative-intent surgical resection. Patients without progression received a fourth nivolumab dose around day 43 and underwent definitive surgical resection on days 50-56. Responders were defined as patients with complete response, partial response or stable disease by RECIST 1.1; non-responders were defined as patients with progression. There were 12 patients in the parent correlative cohort, and the response rate was 33%. On the study overall, not on this receptor specifically: After neoadjuvant nivolumab, T cell clonality (Gini index) in PBMCs was significantly higher in non-responders than in responders. A higher pretreatment blood Treg/Th17 ratio correlated with both higher pretreatment blood TCRbeta clonality and lower post-treatment tumor TCRbeta clonality. TCR analyses included only a few patients per response group, and the authors called for larger cohorts for validation.

The meaning of the sample's time point label: after neoadjuvant nivolumab, at surgical resection. Patients had been newly diagnosed with stage II-IVA oral cavity squamous cell carcinoma, and no prior systemic or radiation treatment had been given to the patients. The cohort was composed of patients with HPV-negative, locally advanced oral cavity squamous cell carcinoma. Peripheral blood mononuclear cells were analyzed directly and were not maintained or expanded in culture. Samples were obtained from a longitudinal correlative study of a single-arm phase II trial of neoadjuvant nivolumab in oral cavity squamous cell carcinoma. Subject-matched pre- and post-treatment PBMCs and tumors from three responders and three non-responders were subjected to genomic DNA-based TCRbeta sequencing. Peripheral blood mononuclear cells were drawn once before nivolumab treatment and a second time after treatment, when surgery took place. Genomic DNA was isolated from PBMCs using the Maxwell RSC DNA from Cells kit.

For deep sequencing of PBMC libraries, mostly about 450 ng of input genomic DNA was used, and six replicates were run per sample. The immunoSEQ hsTCRbeta kit was used to prepare TCRbeta libraries according to the manufacturer's instructions. Sequencing of the completed libraries took place using an Illumina NovaSeq 6000 S4 flow cell after they had been pooled to around 2.7 nM. The study's processing was this. Raw data preprocessing and quality control were performed with the immunoSEQ Analyzer. The analysis was restricted to productive rearrangements, with each unique CDR3 amino acid sequence defining a clonotype. Repertoire clonality was estimated as the Gini-Simpson index, which was computed with the R package tcR. Gini indices were compared with Student's t test, and associations with tumor size change were assessed by Pearson correlation. The source is immuneACCESS, and TCRdb retained only in-frame sequences with V and J called. Part of the clones is not carried over; for the studies checked, unresolved V genes explain less than half of this, and the remainder is unexplained. For V, J and clone size, that table is used; D and trimming come from the DNA. The sample profile shows roughly 14,000 clones; approximately 74% of them were found once. The ten largest clones represent less than 3% of the sample.

Note on this clone: The target of this receptor is not known. No per-base quality is available; no much larger clone lies one base away.

V is clipped by 2 bases and J by 5 bases, and the sequence between their germline boundaries is 13 bases long. Sequences SGHNT (CDR1) and YYREEE (CDR2) are obtained from the germline V gene (reference sequence). Measured from the cysteine to the phenylalanine, the CDR3 is 14 residues long. The sequence is cut down to CDR3 DNA, 42 bases in frame from base 1. This sequence was found in a person aged 35 to 85 with oral cavity squamous cell carcinoma. The sample in question was PBMCs, obtained after nivolumab (anti-PD-1) treatment. In this chain, TRBV5-4 is recombined with TRBJ2-5; TRBD2 is possibly the D segment (6 matching bases). The CDR3 protein sequence reads: CASSFGRGQETQYF. The base sequence is TGTGCCAGCAGCTTCGGGAGAGGGCAGGAGACCCAGTACTTC.